This entry describes one T cell receptor beta chain. Its antigen is not identified. Treatment of the sample: roughly 10-day PBMC culture with coronavirus spike peptide pools or control peptides (ViraFEST assay). A negative selection step was used to isolate CD4+ T cells once culture had run for less than 13 days. These data belong to a study of vaccination and CD4 T cells after COVID-19. Study-wide background: A median of 101 days (range 35 to 161) separated diagnosis from post-COVID sampling.

The CDR3 contains 14 residues. The V gene's germline CDR1 is SNHLY and CDR2 FYNNEI. V shed 4 bases, J shed 5 bases, and the junction held 6 bases outside the gene matches. Sequenced with the Oncomine TCR Beta short-read assay was DNA taken from cultured CD4+ T cells. In TCRdb, the PCR reads were re-called with MiXCR into one record per CDR3 protein. The sample holds about 23,000 distinct CDR3 sequences; about 54% are singletons and the top ten take approximately 2.6%. Input material: CD4+ T cells from blood, cultured in vitro. This receptor was obtained from a human donor who had recovered from COVID-19. The rearrangement uses TRBV2 and TRBJ2-7; 9 bases line up with TRBD1. This chain's CDR3 is CASSGRQGVHEQYF. CDR3 coding DNA: TGTGCCAGCAGTGGAAGACAGGGGGTCCACGAGCAGTACTTC.